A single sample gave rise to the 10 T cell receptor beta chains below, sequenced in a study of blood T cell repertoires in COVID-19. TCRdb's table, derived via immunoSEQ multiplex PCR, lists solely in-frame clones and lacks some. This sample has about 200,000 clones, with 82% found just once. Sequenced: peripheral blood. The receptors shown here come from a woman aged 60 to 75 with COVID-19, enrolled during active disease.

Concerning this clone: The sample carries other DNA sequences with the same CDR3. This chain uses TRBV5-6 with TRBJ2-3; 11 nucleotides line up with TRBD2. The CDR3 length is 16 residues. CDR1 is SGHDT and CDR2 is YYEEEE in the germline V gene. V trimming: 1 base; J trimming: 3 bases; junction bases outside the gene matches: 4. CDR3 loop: CASSLRLAGRTDTQYF. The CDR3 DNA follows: TGTGCCAGCAGCTTGCGACTAGCGGGACGTACAGATACGCAGTATTTT.

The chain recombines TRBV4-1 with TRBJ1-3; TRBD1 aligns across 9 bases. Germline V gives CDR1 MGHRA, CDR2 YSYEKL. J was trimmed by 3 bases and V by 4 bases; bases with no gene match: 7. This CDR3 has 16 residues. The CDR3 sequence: CASSRVQGADGNTIYF. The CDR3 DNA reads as TGCGCCAGCAGCCGGGTACAGGGGGCCGATGGAAACACCATATATTTT.

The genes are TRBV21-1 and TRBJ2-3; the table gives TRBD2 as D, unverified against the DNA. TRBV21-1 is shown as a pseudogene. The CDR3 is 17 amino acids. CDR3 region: CASSTGTSGASTDTQYF. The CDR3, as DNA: TGTGCCAGCAGCACAGGGACTAGCGGGGCTAGCACAGATACGCAGTATTTT.

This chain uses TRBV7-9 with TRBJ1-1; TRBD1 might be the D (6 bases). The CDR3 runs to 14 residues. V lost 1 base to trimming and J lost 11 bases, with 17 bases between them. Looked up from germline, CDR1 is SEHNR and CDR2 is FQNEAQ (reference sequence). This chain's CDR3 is CASSLEGGGSGAFF. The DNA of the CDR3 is TGTGCCAGCAGCTTAGAGGGTGGGGGCTCGGGGGCTTTCTTT.

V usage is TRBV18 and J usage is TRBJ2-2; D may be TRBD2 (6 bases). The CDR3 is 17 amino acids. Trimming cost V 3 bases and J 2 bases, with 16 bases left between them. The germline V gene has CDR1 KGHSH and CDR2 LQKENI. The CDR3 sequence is CASSPSGSGLNTGELFF. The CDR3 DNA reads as TGTGCCAGCTCACCTTCGGGTAGCGGATTAAACACCGGGGAGCTGTTTTTT.

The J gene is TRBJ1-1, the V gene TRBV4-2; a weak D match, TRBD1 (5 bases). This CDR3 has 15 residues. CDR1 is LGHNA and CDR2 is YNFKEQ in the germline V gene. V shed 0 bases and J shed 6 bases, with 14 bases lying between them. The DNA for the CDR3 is TGTGCCAGCAGCCAAGAGGGGCAGGTAGGGGCTGAAGCTTTCTTT. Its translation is CASSQEGQVGAEAFF.

CDR3 sequence: CATSVGGPTDTQYF. The CDR3 nucleotides are TGTGCCACCAGCGTCGGGGGGCCCACAGATACGCAGTATTTT. J is TRBJ2-3 and V is TRBV24-1; D might be TRBD2 (7 bases). V was pared by 7 bases and J by 2 bases, with 12 bases between. Per the germline V gene, CDR1 is KGHDR and CDR2 is SFDVKD. The CDR3 extends over 14 amino acids.

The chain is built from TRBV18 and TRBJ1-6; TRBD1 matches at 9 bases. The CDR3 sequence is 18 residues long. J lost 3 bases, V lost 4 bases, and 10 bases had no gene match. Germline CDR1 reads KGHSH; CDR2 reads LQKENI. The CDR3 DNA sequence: TGTGCCAGCTCACAAACAAAGGGACAGGGAAACTATAATTCACCCCTCCACTTT. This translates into CASSQTKGQGNYNSPLHF. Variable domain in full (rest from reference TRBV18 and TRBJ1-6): NAGVMQNPRHLVRRRGQEARLRCSPMKGHSHVYWYRQLPEEGLKFMVYLQKENIIDESGMPKERFSAEFPKEGPSILRIQQVVRGDSAAYFCASSQTKGQGNYNSPLHFGNGTRLTVT.

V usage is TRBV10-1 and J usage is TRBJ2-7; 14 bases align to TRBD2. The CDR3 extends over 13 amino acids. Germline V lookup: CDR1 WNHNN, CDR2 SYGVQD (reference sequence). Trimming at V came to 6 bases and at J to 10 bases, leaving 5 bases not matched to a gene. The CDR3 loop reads CASSWGLAGEQYF. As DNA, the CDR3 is TGCGCCAGCAGCTGGGGACTAGCGGGAGAACAGTACTTC.

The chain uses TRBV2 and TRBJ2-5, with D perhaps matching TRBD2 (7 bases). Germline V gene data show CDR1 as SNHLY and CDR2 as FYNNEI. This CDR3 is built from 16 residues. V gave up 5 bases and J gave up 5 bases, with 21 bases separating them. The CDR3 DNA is TGTGCCAGCAGTCGAATGGGGGGGCTAGGGAGCGAGACCCAGTACTTC. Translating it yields CASSRMGGLGSETQYF.